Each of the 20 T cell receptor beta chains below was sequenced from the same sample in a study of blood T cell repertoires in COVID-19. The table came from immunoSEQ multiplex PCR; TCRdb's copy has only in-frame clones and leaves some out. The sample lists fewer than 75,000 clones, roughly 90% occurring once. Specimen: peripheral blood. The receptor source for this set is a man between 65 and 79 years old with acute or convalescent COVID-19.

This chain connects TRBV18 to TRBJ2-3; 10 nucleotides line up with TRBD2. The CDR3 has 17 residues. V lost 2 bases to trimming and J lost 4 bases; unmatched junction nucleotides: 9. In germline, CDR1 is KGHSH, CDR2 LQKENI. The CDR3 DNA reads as TGTGCCAGCTCACCAAAATTTCAGCGGGGGGGCCCAGATACGCAGTATTTT. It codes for CASSPKFQRGGPDTQYF.

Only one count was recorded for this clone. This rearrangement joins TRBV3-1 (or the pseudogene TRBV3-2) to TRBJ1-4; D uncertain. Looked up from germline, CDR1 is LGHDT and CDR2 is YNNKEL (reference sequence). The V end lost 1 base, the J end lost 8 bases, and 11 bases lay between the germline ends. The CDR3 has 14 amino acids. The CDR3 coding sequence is TGTGCCAGCAGCCAAGGCGTTTCGGGGGAAAAACTGTTTTTT. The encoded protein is CASSQGVSGEKLFF.

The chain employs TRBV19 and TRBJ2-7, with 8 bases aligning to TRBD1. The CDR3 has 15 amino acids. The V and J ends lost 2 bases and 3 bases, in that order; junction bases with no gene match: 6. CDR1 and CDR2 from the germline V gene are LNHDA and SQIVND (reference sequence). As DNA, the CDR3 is TGTGCCAGTAGTATACCCGGACAGGGAGTCTACGAGCAGTACTTC. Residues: CASSIPGQGVYEQYF. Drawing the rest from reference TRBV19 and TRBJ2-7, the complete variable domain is DGGITQSPKYLFRKEGQNVTLSCEQNLNHDAMYWYRQDPGQGLRLIYYSQIVNDFQKGDIAEGYSVSREKKESFPLTVTSAQKNPTAFYLCASSIPGQGVYEQYFGPGTRLTVT.

DNA of the CDR3: TGTGCCAGCAGCCAAGAGGGCAGGGGCGCCGGACCTGAAGCTTTCTTT. It is translated as CASSQEGRGAGPEAFF. The chain carries TRBV14 and TRBJ1-1, with a weak D call TRBD1 (6 bases). CDR1 SGHDN and CDR2 FVKESK come from the germline V gene. This CDR3 has 16 amino acids. Trimming removed 0 bases from V and 6 bases from J, with 17 bases in between.

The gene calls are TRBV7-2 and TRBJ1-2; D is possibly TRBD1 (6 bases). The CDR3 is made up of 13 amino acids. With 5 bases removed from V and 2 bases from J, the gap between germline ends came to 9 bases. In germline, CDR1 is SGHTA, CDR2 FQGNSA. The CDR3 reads CASSHQGNYGYTF. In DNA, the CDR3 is TGTGCCAGCAGCCATCAGGGGAACTATGGCTACACCTTC.

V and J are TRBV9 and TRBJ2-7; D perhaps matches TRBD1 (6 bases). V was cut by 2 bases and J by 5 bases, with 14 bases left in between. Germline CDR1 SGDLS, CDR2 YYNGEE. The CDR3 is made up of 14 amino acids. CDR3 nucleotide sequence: TGTGCCAGCAGCGTCCAACCAGGGGACCACGAGCAGTACTTC. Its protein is CASSVQPGDHEQYF.

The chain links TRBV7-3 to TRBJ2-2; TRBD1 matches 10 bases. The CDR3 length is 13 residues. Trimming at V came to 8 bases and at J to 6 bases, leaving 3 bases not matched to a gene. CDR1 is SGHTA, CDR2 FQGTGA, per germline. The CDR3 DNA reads TGTGCCAGCGGACAGGGGGACGCCGGGGAGCTGTTTTTT. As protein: CASGQGDAGELFF.

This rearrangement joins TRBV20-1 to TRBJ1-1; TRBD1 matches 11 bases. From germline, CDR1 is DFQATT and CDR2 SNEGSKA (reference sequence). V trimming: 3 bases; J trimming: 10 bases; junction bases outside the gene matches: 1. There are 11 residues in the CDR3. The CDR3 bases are TGCAGTGCTAGGGGACAGGGGGGAGCTTTCTTT. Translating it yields CSARGQGGAFF.

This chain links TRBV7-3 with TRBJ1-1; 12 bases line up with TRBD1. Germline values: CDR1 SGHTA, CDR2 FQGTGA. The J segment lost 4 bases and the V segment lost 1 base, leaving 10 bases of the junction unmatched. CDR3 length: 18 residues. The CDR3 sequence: CASSLRGTGGALVTEAFF. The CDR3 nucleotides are TGTGCCAGCAGCTTAAGAGGGACAGGGGGCGCATTGGTCACTGAAGCTTTCTTT.

The CDR3 DNA reads TGTGCCAGCAGCGAGGGACACTCGAACACTGAAGCTTTCTTT. The encoded protein is CASSEGHSNTEAFF. V is TRBV9 and J is TRBJ1-1; possible D gene TRBD1, 6 bases. Germline V gene data show CDR1 as SGDLS and CDR2 as YYNGEE. The V and J ends lost 3 bases and 1 base respectively, with 10 bases between them. CDR3 size: 14 residues.

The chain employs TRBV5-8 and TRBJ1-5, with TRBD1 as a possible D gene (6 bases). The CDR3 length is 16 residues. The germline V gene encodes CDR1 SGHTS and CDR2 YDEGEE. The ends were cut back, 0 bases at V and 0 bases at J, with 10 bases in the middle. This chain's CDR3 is CASSLGQALSNQPQHF. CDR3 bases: TGTGCCAGCAGCTTGGGACAGGCCCTTAGCAATCAGCCCCAGCATTTT.

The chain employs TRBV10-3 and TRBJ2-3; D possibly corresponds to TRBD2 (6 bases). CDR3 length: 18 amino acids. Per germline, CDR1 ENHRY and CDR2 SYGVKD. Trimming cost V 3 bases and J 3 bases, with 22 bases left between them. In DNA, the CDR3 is TGTGCCATCAGTGACCGGCGCGGAGGGTGGGGAGGTACAGATACGCAGTATTTT. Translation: CAISDRRGGWGGTDTQYF.

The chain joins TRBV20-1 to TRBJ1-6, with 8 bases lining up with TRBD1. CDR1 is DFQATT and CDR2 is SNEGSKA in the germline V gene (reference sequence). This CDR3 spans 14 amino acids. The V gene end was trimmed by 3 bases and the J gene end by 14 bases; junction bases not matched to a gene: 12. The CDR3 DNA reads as TGCAGTGCTAGTCGACAGGGGAAATTGGCGTCCCTCCACTTT. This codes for CSASRQGKLASLHF.

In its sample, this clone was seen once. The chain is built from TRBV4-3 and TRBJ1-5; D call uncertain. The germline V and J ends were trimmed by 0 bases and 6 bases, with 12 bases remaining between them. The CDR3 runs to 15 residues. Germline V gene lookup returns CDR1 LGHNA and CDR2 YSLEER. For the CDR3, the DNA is TGCGCCAGCAGCCAAGATCTGAGTTTTAGTCAGCCCCAGCATTTT. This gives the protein CASSQDLSFSQPQHF.

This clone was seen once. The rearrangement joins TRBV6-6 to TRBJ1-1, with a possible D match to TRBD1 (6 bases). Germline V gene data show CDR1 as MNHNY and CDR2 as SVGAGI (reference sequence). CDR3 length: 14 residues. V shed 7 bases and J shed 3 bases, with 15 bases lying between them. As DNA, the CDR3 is TGTGCCAGCAATACAGGGCTGGGAGACACTGAAGCTTTCTTT. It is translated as CASNTGLGDTEAFF.

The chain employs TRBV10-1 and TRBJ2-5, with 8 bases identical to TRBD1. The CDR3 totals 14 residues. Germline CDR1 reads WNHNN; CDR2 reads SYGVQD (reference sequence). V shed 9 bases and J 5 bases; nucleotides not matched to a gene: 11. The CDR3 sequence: CASRDRPFLETQYF. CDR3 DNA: TGCGCCAGTAGGGACAGGCCGTTTCTGGAGACCCAGTACTTC.

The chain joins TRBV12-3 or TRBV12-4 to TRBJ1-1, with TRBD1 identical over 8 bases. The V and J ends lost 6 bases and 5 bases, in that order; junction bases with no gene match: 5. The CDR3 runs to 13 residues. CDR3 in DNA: TGTGCCAGCAGGGACAGGGTGGGGACTGAAGCTTTCTTT. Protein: CASRDRVGTEAFF.

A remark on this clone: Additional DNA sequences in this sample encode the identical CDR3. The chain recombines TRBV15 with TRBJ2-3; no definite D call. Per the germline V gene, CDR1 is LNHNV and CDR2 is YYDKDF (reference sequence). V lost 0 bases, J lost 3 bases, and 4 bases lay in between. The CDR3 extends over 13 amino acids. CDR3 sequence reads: CATSRDLTDTQYF. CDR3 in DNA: TGTGCCACCAGCAGAGATCTTACAGATACGCAGTATTTT.

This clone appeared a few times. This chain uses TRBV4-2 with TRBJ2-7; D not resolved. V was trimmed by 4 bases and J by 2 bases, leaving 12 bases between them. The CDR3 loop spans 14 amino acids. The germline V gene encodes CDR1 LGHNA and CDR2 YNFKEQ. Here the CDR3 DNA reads TGTGCCAGCAGCCCGTCAAGAGAACCCTACGAGCAGTACTTC. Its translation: CASSPSREPYEQYF.

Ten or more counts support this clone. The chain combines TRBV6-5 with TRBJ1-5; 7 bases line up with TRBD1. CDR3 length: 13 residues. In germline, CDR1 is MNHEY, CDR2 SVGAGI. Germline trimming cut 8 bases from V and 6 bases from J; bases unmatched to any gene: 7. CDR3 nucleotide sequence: TGTGCCAGCGGTAACGACAGGGCTCAGCCCCAGCATTTT. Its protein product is CASGNDRAQPQHF.